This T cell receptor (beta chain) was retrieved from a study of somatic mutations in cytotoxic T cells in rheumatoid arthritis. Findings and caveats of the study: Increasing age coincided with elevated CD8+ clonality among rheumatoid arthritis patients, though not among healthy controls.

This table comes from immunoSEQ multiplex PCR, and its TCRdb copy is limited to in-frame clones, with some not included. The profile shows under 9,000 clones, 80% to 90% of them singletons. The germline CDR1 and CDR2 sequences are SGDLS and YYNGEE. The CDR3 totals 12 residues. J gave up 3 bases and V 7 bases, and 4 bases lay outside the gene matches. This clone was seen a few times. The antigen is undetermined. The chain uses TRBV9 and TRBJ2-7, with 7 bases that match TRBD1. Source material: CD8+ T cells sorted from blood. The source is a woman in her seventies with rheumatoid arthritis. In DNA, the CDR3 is TGTGCCAGCTCTCGGGACAGCTACGAGCAGTACTTC. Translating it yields CASSRDSYEQYF.